These 28 T cell receptor beta chains originate from one sample sequenced in a study of radiotherapy plus CTLA-4 blockade in lung cancer. Here immunoSEQ multiplex PCR was the method, and the copy in TCRdb shows in-frame clones only, minus some. The table includes nearly 95,000 clones, around 83% detected once. The sequencing used peripheral blood, collected from a patient treated with radiotherapy plus ipilimumab. The receptors derive from a human donor with non-small cell lung cancer that progressed on radiotherapy plus ipilimumab.

The CDR3 DNA sequence: TGTGCCAGCAGTTTATCGGGGGGAGTCGAGCAGTACGTC. Its protein is CASSLSGGVEQYV. This chain connects TRBV27 to TRBJ2-7; D perhaps matches TRBD2 (6 bases). From germline, CDR1 is MNHEY and CDR2 SMNVEV (reference sequence). The CDR3 spans 13 residues. V was shortened by 0 bases and J by 6 bases, with 9 bases between the two germline ends.

CDR3 residues: CASSQEKTGGPTDTQYF. The CDR3 nucleotides are TGCGCCAGCAGCCAAGAAAAAACGGGAGGGCCGACAGATACGCAGTATTTT. The V call is TRBV4-1, the J call TRBJ2-3, with 8 bases that match TRBD2. J was trimmed by 3 bases and V by 0 bases; bases with no gene match: 8. The CDR3 length is 17 residues. Per germline, CDR1 MGHRA and CDR2 YSYEKL.

This clone has just a few counts. The rearrangement joins TRBV18 to TRBJ1-2; 12 bases are shared with TRBD1. J gave up 4 bases and V 2 bases, and 2 bases lay outside the gene matches. The germline V gene has CDR1 KGHSH and CDR2 LQKENI. The CDR3 length is 15 residues. CDR3 residues: CASSPGTGGGYGYTF. CDR3 in DNA: TGTGCCAGCTCACCAGGGACAGGGGGCGGCTATGGCTACACCTTC.

The chain recombines TRBV25-1 with TRBJ2-3; D might be TRBD2 (5 bases). CDR1 and CDR2 (germline): MGHDK, SYGVNS. The CDR3 extends over 13 amino acids. Trimming stripped 4 bases from V and 2 bases from J, with 7 bases between. The CDR3: CASSVGDTDTQYF. As DNA, the CDR3 is TGTGCCAGCAGTGTGGGAGACACAGATACGCAGTATTTT. The variable domain in full, completed from reference TRBV25-1 and TRBJ2-3, reads EADIYQTPRYLVIGTGKKITLECSQTMGHDKMYWYQQDPGMELHLIHYSYGVNSTEKGDLSSESTVSRIRTEHFPLTLESARPSHTSQYLCASSVGDTDTQYFGPGTRLTVL.

This clone was counted a single time. The rearrangement joins TRBV6-1 to TRBJ1-2; D might be TRBD1 (5 bases). The germline gives CDR1 MNHNS, CDR2 SASEGT. There are 16 residues in the CDR3. Trimming shortened V by 1 base and J by 8 bases, and 20 bases separated the two germline ends. In DNA, the CDR3 is TGTGCCAGCAGTGAAGATGGGGCGCCGGGAGGCTACGGCTACACCTTC. Encoded protein: CASSEDGAPGGYGYTF.

This rearrangement joins TRBV6-1 to TRBJ1-5, with D hard to call. Looked up from germline, CDR1 is MNHNS and CDR2 is SASEGT. V lost 8 bases and J lost 9, with 8 bases in between. The CDR3 has 10 residues. CDR3 DNA sequence: TGTGCCAGCGTTGGGTTGCCCCAGCATTTT. Translation: CASVGLPQHF.

V gene TRBV29-1 combines with J gene TRBJ2-5; either TRBD1 or TRBD2 may supply D (5 bases each). The CDR3 covers 12 residues. The germline V gene encodes CDR1 SQVTM and CDR2 ANQGSEA. V gave up 7 bases and J gave up 5 bases, with 14 bases separating them. The CDR3 coding sequence is TGCAGCGCTCGGACTGAGGGGGAGACCCAGTACTTC. It yields the protein CSARTEGETQYF.

The chain employs TRBV4-1 and TRBJ2-1; 7 nucleotides line up with TRBD1. Germline V gene sequence: CDR1 MGHRA, CDR2 YSYEKL. The CDR3 is made up of 15 amino acids. The V segment lost 2 bases and the J segment 3 bases; nucleotides outside the gene matches: 4. The CDR3 spells CASSQTGVGYNEQFF. The CDR3 bases are TGCGCCAGCAGCCAAACAGGGGTCGGCTACAATGAGCAGTTCTTC.

There are a few counts of this clone. CDR3 residues: CASSPWWATDNYGYTF. CDR3 nucleotide sequence: TGTGCCAGCAGCCCTTGGTGGGCCACGGATAACTATGGCTACACCTTC. The chain has TRBV7-9 and TRBJ1-2; the D is unclear. The V end was cut by 5 bases, the J end by 1 base, with 17 bases between. Germline assignment: CDR1 SEHNR and CDR2 FQNEAQ (reference sequence). There are 16 residues in the CDR3.

V usage is TRBV28 and J usage is TRBJ2-1; no clear D. Germline V lookup: CDR1 MDHEN, CDR2 SYDVKM. This CDR3 has 14 amino acids. The V gene lost 10 bases and the J gene lost 6 bases, with 19 bases spanning the gap. DNA of the CDR3: TGTGCCATTCCTAACCCCGCCGTTGGCAATGAGCAGTTCTTC. The encoded protein is CAIPNPAVGNEQFF. Complete variable domain (other parts from reference TRBV28 and TRBJ2-1): DVKVTQSSRYLVKRTGEKVFLECVQDMDHENMFWYRQDPGLGLRLIYFSYDVKMKEKGDIPEGYSVSREKKERFSLILESASTNQTSMYLCAIPNPAVGNEQFFGPGTRLTVL.

The V gene is TRBV5-4, the J gene TRBJ2-2; D might be TRBD2 (6 bases). Trimming removed 1 base at V and 5 bases at J, with 12 bases between. This CDR3 has 15 residues. The germline V gene has CDR1 SGHNT and CDR2 YYREEE (reference sequence). CDR3 region: CASSLRGTPTGELFF. CDR3 coding DNA: TGTGCCAGCAGCTTGCGGGGGACCCCAACCGGGGAGCTGTTTTTT.

This chain uses TRBV4-1 with TRBJ1-4; 7 bases align to TRBD1. V lost 6 bases to trimming and J lost 1 base; unmatched junction nucleotides: 8. CDR3 length: 16 residues. The germline gives CDR1 MGHRA, CDR2 YSYEKL. The CDR3 sequence is CASRQGPEKTNEKLFF. The CDR3 DNA sequence: TGCGCCAGCAGACAGGGGCCGGAGAAAACTAATGAAAAACTGTTTTTT.

The rearrangement joins TRBV10-2 to TRBJ2-7; D unclear. Germline lookup yields CDR1 WSHSY and CDR2 SAAADI. The CDR3 totals 12 residues. Trimming left V 6 bases short and J 0 bases short, with 6 bases between. The CDR3 DNA reads as TGCGCCAGCAGGGATCCCTCCTACGAGCAGTACTTC. It translates to CASRDPSYEQYF.

This chain links TRBV2 with TRBJ2-3; either TRBD1 or TRBD2 may fit D (5 bases each). The CDR3 is made up of 14 amino acids. Trimming removed 6 bases at V and 2 bases at J, with 12 bases between. The germline gives CDR1 SNHLY, CDR2 FYNNEI. CDR3 nucleotides: TGTGCCAGCAGGGGAAGAGGGGCCACAGATACGCAGTATTTT. The encoded protein is CASRGRGATDTQYF.

V is TRBV5-1 and J is TRBJ2-3, with TRBD2 identical over 9 bases. This CDR3 contains 15 residues. Unmatched junction bases numbered 5, after V lost 2 bases and J lost 4 bases. Germline V gene sequence: CDR1 SGHRS, CDR2 YFSETQ. CDR3: CASSFSGSSADTQYF. The CDR3, as DNA: TGCGCCAGCAGCTTTAGCGGGAGCTCTGCAGATACGCAGTATTTT.

A remark on this clone: This CDR3 is missing its conserved last phenylalanine or tryptophan, likely due to a read error. The chain carries TRBV10-2 and TRBJ1-3; TRBD1 is a possible D gene (6 bases). Germline V gene data show CDR1 as WSHSY and CDR2 as SAAADI. The V end was cut by 0 bases, the J end by 0 bases, with 6 bases between. This CDR3 has 15 amino acids. CDR3 nucleotides: TGCGCCAGCAGTGAGTCGGACAGCTCTGGAAACACCATATATCTT. Translation: CASSESDSSGNTIYL.

The chain employs TRBV28 and TRBJ2-7; tentative D call: TRBD2 (5 bases). With 3 bases removed from V and 2 bases from J, the gap between germline ends came to 11 bases. Germline V gene sequence: CDR1 MDHEN, CDR2 SYDVKM. The CDR3 is 14 amino acids. As DNA, the CDR3 is TGTGCCAGCAGTTTGGGCCGGGAACCCTACGAGCAGTACTTC. Translation gives CASSLGREPYEQYF.

The chain has TRBV5-1 and TRBJ2-7, with TRBD1 matching 8 bases. From germline, CDR1 is SGHRS and CDR2 YFSETQ. With 6 bases clipped from V and 2 bases from J, the junction kept 7 bases outside the gene matches. The length of the CDR3 is 14 residues. This CDR3 is CASKNGQGPYEQYF. For the CDR3, the DNA is TGCGCCAGCAAGAACGGACAGGGCCCCTACGAGCAGTACTTC. Looking up the rest from reference TRBV5-1 and TRBJ2-7 gives the full variable domain: KAGVTQTPRYLIKTRGQQVTLSCSPISGHRSVSWYQQTPGQGLQFLFEYFSETQRNKGNFPGRFSGRQFSNSRSEMNVSTLELGDSALYLCASKNGQGPYEQYFGPGTRLTVT.

Concerning this clone: Distinct nucleotide sequences in the sample also encode this CDR3. This sequence joins TRBV6-5 and TRBJ1-4; weak D call: TRBD1 (6 bases). CDR1 is MNHEY and CDR2 is SVGAGI in the germline V gene. V shed 6 bases and J shed 5 bases, with 13 bases lying between them. The CDR3 is made up of 14 amino acids. The CDR3 sequence: CASSNRDTNEKLFF. CDR3 sequence (DNA): TGTGCCAGCAGCAACCGGGACACAAATGAAAAACTGTTTTTT.

The chain links TRBV10-3 to TRBJ2-7; TRBD2 matches 9 bases. The V gene's germline CDR1 is ENHRY and CDR2 SYGVKD. The J segment lost 2 bases and the V segment lost 3 bases, leaving 8 bases of the junction unmatched. The CDR3 covers 16 residues. CDR3 in amino acids: CAISDAGGDGPYEQYF. As DNA, the CDR3 is TGTGCCATCAGTGACGCGGGGGGGGACGGCCCCTACGAGCAGTACTTC.

The chain employs TRBV6-5 and TRBJ2-7, with a tentative D call TRBD1 (6 bases). The ends were cut back, 10 bases at V and 1 base at J, with 14 bases in the middle. CDR3 length: 13 residues. CDR1 MNHEY and CDR2 SVGAGI come from the germline V gene. The CDR3 loop is CATGAGTSYEQYF. The CDR3 DNA is TGTGCCACCGGAGCCGGGACATCCTACGAGCAGTACTTC.

On this clone: The germline gene is not matched at one end of the junction; a read error may be the cause. The chain links TRBV29-1 to TRBJ1-1; D gene unclear. The CDR3 runs to 13 residues. The germline V gene has CDR1 SQVTM and CDR2 ANQGSEA. CDR3 protein: CSAEDPKNTEAFF. For the CDR3, the DNA is TGCAGCGCTGAAGACCCGAAGAACACTGAAGCTTTCTTT.

The rearrangement links TRBV29-1 to TRBJ2-7, with D perhaps TRBD1 or TRBD2 (5 bases each). V was shortened by 7 bases and J by 1 base, with 8 bases between the two germline ends. The CDR3 contains 11 residues. Germline CDR1 reads SQVTM; CDR2 reads ANQGSEA. The DNA of the CDR3 is TGCAGCGGGGGGTCTTCCTACGAGCAGTACTTC. Encoded protein: CSGGSSYEQYF.

J is TRBJ1-1 and V is TRBV9; the D is unclear. In germline, CDR1 is SGDLS, CDR2 YYNGEE. V lost 0 bases to trimming and J lost 1 base, with 4 bases between them. This CDR3 is 13 amino acids long. CDR3 DNA sequence: TGTGCCAGCAGCGTAGGACCGAACACTGAAGCTTTCTTT. As protein: CASSVGPNTEAFF.

This clone showed up just once. V usage is TRBV7-6 and J usage is TRBJ1-2; D may be TRBD1 (5 bases). CDR3 length: 14 amino acids. Between the trimmed V and J ends, which lost 5 bases and 8 bases, there was a span of 18 bases. Germline CDR1 SGHVS, CDR2 FNYEAQ. The CDR3 is CASSPLGQGWGYTF. CDR3 DNA sequence: TGTGCCAGCAGCCCATTGGGGCAGGGCTGGGGCTACACCTTC.

J is TRBJ1-3 and V is TRBV5-8; D unresolved. Germline V gives CDR1 SGHTS, CDR2 YDEGEE. Deletions cut 4 bases from V and 1 base from J, with 12 bases between. CDR3 length equals 15 residues. CDR3 sequence (DNA): TGTGCCAGCAGCCCAACCCAGTTTTCTGGAAACACCATATATTTT. Its protein is CASSPTQFSGNTIYF.

The genes are TRBV29-1 and TRBJ1-2; D uncertain. V was cut by 7 bases and J by 8 bases, with 17 bases left in between. From germline, CDR1 is SQVTM and CDR2 ANQGSEA. The CDR3 spans 12 residues. The CDR3 is CSALLPKGGYTF. The CDR3, as DNA: TGCAGCGCCCTACTTCCTAAGGGCGGCTACACCTTC.

The V gene is TRBV18, the J gene TRBJ2-1; tentatively, D is TRBD1 (6 bases). Germline values: CDR1 KGHSH, CDR2 LQKENI. The CDR3 is made up of 17 amino acids. Trimming removed 4 bases from V and 0 bases from J, with 16 bases in between. This CDR3 is CASSRYEGGSSYNEQFF. CDR3 bases: TGTGCCAGCTCACGATACGAAGGGGGAAGCTCCTACAATGAGCAGTTCTTC.